Shown below are 16 T cell receptor beta chains from a single sample sequenced in a study of cytomegalovirus exposure and HLA in healthy donors. PCR employed 60 Vbeta and 13 Jbeta primers. Assay: immunoSEQ multiplex PCR; the TCRdb copy retains only in-frame clones and omits some. The data hold 240,000 or so clones, with around 81% observed a single time. Sequencing was performed on PBMCs. The receptor source for this set is a woman aged 55-70 years in good health and CMV-seropositive.

This clone was observed a single time. The V call is TRBV7-8, the J call TRBJ2-3; 7 nucleotides agree with TRBD2. The CDR3 totals 16 residues. Per germline, CDR1 SGHVS and CDR2 FQNEAQ. V dropped 5 bases and J dropped 0; count of bases not matched to a gene: 8. The CDR3 region has the DNA TGTGCCAGCAGCGTAGTCGGGACTAAGAGCACAGATACGCAGTATTTT. It encodes CASSVVGTKSTDTQYF.

The V gene is TRBV5-4, the J gene TRBJ2-1, with TRBD2 matching 11 bases. Unmatched junction bases numbered 9, after V lost 3 bases and J lost 7 bases. Germline CDR1 is SGHNT and CDR2 is YYREEE (reference sequence). There are 16 residues in the CDR3. CDR3 coding DNA: TGTGCCAGCAGCTGGCCGGGACTAGCGGACATAAATGAGCAGTTCTTC. The encoded protein is CASSWPGLADINEQFF.

CDR3 nucleotides: TGTGCCAGCCAATCGGGACAGGGGAACACCGGGGAGCTGTTTTTT. Translated: CASQSGQGNTGELFF. The chain employs TRBV28 and TRBJ2-2; 9 nucleotides line up with TRBD1. V trimming: 8 bases; J trimming: 1 base; junction bases outside the gene matches: 5. There are 15 residues in the CDR3. CDR1 MDHEN and CDR2 SYDVKM come from the germline V gene.

The chain links TRBV5-1 to TRBJ2-3; the match to TRBD2 covers 11 bases. Germline CDR1 is SGHRS and CDR2 is YFSETQ. This CDR3 comprises 16 residues. J lost 0 bases, V lost 4 bases, and 4 bases had no gene match. The CDR3 nucleotides are TGCGCCAGCAGCCATGGGACTAGCGGTAGCACAGATACGCAGTATTTT. Translating gives CASSHGTSGSTDTQYF.

The chain uses TRBV7-2 and TRBJ2-7; TRBD2 agrees at 10 bases. V shed 1 base and J 7 bases; nucleotides not matched to a gene: 7. The V gene's germline CDR1 is SGHTA and CDR2 FQGNSA. CDR3 length equals 15 residues. DNA for the CDR3: TGTGCCAGCAGCTTAGGCGCTAGCGGGAGAAGGGAGCAGTACTTC. Amino acid sequence: CASSLGASGRREQYF.

This rearrangement joins TRBV12-5 to TRBJ1-1; TRBD1 matches 9 bases. This CDR3 contains 15 residues. Trimming took 7 bases from V and 0 from J; bases not matched to a gene: 6. Germline CDR1 is LGHNT and CDR2 is FRNRAP. CDR3 nucleotide sequence: TGTGCTAGTGCCGAAGGACAGGGGTTGAACACTGAAGCTTTCTTT. Translation gives CASAEGQGLNTEAFF. Using reference TRBV12-5 and TRBJ1-1 for the parts outside the CDR3, the full variable domain is DARVTQTPRHKVTEMGQEVTMRCQPILGHNTVFWYRQTMMQGLELLAYFRNRAPLDDSGMPKDRFSAEMPDATLATLKIQPSEPRDSAVYFCASAEGQGLNTEAFFGQGTRLTVV.

The chain is built from TRBV6-5 and TRBJ1-2; 8 bases fit TRBD1. Germline V CDR1 and CDR2: MNHEY, SVGAGI. The CDR3 covers 15 residues. The V segment lost 9 bases and the J segment 3 bases; nucleotides outside the gene matches: 12. This CDR3 reads CASKSGQAYYYGYTF. The CDR3 nucleotides read TGTGCCAGTAAATCGGGACAGGCGTATTACTATGGCTACACCTTC.

J is TRBJ1-1 and V is TRBV28; D remains ambiguous. V lost 4 bases and J 4 bases, leaving 19 bases between the germline ends. This CDR3 has 16 amino acids. Germline values: CDR1 MDHEN, CDR2 SYDVKM. For the CDR3, the DNA is TGTGCCAGCAGTTGGGGAGCTAGGGAGGAGGTCACTGAAGCTTTCTTT. Protein product: CASSWGAREEVTEAFF.

The gene calls are TRBV5-1 and TRBJ2-1, with D possibly matching TRBD2 (5 bases). CDR3 length: 15 amino acids. Germline assignment: CDR1 SGHRS and CDR2 YFSETQ. Trimming cost V 7 bases and J 0 bases, with 14 bases left between them. Here the CDR3 DNA reads TGCGCCAGCCTAGCTGTGGGGAGCTCCTACAATGAGCAGTTCTTC. Protein product: CASLAVGSSYNEQFF.

J is TRBJ1-1 and V is TRBV20-1; no clear D gene. CDR3 size: 10 residues. V was pared by 8 bases and J by 1 base, with 5 bases between. Germline V gives CDR1 DFQATT, CDR2 SNEGSKA (reference sequence). The CDR3 DNA follows: TGCAGTCCCTGGAACACTGAAGCTTTCTTT. It encodes CSPWNTEAFF.

This clone has a handful of counts. The chain couples TRBV19 to TRBJ1-1; 7 bases line up with TRBD1. This CDR3 has 15 amino acids. Germline CDR1 LNHDA, CDR2 SQIVND (reference sequence). V gave up 2 bases and J gave up 4 bases; unmatched junction bases: 7. DNA of the CDR3: TGTGCCAGTAGTATAACAAAGGGGGCCAGCACTGAAGCTTTCTTT. This translates into CASSITKGASTEAFF.

The sample holds a few counts of this clone. The chain uses TRBV5-1 and TRBJ1-1, with 7 bases lining up with TRBD1. The CDR3 has 15 residues. Germline V CDR1 and CDR2: SGHRS, YFSETQ. The trim removed 4 bases at V and 8 bases at J, leaving 14 bases unmatched. Written as DNA, the CDR3 is TGCGCCAGCAGCCAACGAGGGGGCTCGGGAGAGGAAGCTTTCTTT. Its protein is CASSQRGGSGEEAFF.

The chain employs TRBV9 and TRBJ2-1, with a possible D match to TRBD2 (5 bases). CDR3 length equals 15 residues. The V gene's germline CDR1 is SGDLS and CDR2 YYNGEE. V was trimmed by 2 bases and J by 3 bases, leaving 12 bases between them. The CDR3 DNA sequence: TGTGCCAGCAGCGTGGCCGAGGGTCGCTACAATGAGCAGTTCTTC. As protein: CASSVAEGRYNEQFF.

This CDR3 is CASSQDGGREPADTQYF. CDR3 in DNA: TGCGCCAGCAGCCAAGACGGGGGTCGGGAGCCGGCAGATACGCAGTATTTT. This chain links TRBV4-1 with TRBJ2-3, with a possible D match to TRBD2 (6 bases). The germline CDR1 and CDR2 sequences are MGHRA and YSYEKL. CDR3 length: 17 amino acids. V was trimmed by 0 bases and J by 4 bases, leaving 17 bases between them.

The genes are TRBV4-1 and TRBJ2-3; 10 bases agree with TRBD2. The CDR3 is 17 residues long. V dropped 4 bases and J dropped 6; count of bases not matched to a gene: 13. Germline V gene lookup returns CDR1 MGHRA and CDR2 YSYEKL. The CDR3 sequence is CASSRTMLGLAFDTQYF. The CDR3, as DNA: TGCGCCAGCAGCCGCACAATGTTGGGACTAGCGTTTGATACGCAGTATTTT.

This clone was counted a few times. This chain joins TRBV11-3 and TRBJ2-5; perhaps TRBD1 as D (6 bases). V shed 0 bases and J shed 3 bases, with 11 bases lying between them. This CDR3 region has 15 residues. Germline assignment: CDR1 SGHNT and CDR2 YENEEA. The CDR3 DNA follows: TGTGCCAGCAGCTTAGACGGCAGGGGAAAAGAGACCCAGTACTTC. This sequence encodes CASSLDGRGKETQYF.